The entry below gives a single T cell receptor beta chain sequence along with its context. This clonotype appeared many times. Its antigen specificity is not known. The input lacks base qualities; no much larger clone sits a single base away. These data come from a study of blood T cells in healthy people across ages (dated by TCRdb to between 2014 and 2017). About the full investigation: In model experiments, template switching captured roughly one uniquely barcoded TCR beta cDNA molecule for every two T cells. The donors were divided into four age groups: young (average around 17 years), middle-aged (approximately 39), aged (roughly 66) and long-lived (roughly 86). Age-related changes in TCR beta repertoire diversity were measured in the study by deep sequencing normalized with unique cDNA molecular identifiers. The study analyzed two additional independent replicas of 1 million unique cDNA reads from the same blood draw for two donors, one aged 18 to 29 and one aged 80 or older. To avoid experimental bias, donors of different ages were distributed randomly across sequencing lanes. General findings and caveats noted by the study authors: The long-lived group showed more naive CD4+ T cells, fewer expanded clones and increased TCR diversity than the aged group, suggesting age selection. As age increased, observed TCR beta diversity per million T cells dropped in a roughly linear way, and a significant reduction was already evident by age about 40. Donor CMV infection status was unknown, potentially confounding age-related changes in expanded clonotypes. The percentage of naive T cells measured by flow cytometry correlated strongly with observed TCR beta diversity. Estimates of total diversity from one million sequenced T cells were regarded as lower bounds and underestimates. Because profiling used bulk unsorted PBMCs, naive and antigen-experienced compartments could not be compared conclusively.

The library was made by 5' RACE. The sequencer was an Illumina HiSeq 2500. A second PCR of roughly 7 to 11 cycles was performed with a sample-barcoded 5' primer and a J-beta primer mix. Each TCR beta cDNA molecule received a unique molecular identifier from a template-switch 5' adaptor carrying 12 random nucleotides. Each sample yielded at least 2.5 million CDR3-containing paired-end reads. First-strand cDNA was synthesized from all RNA with the Mint cDNA synthesis kit, primed by a TRBC-specific oligonucleotide. All cDNA was treated with uracil-DNA glycosylase and then went through a first 18-cycle PCR with the universal primers M1SS and BC2_uni_R. Per the original workflow: For normalization, 1 million high-quality reads were randomly selected from each sample, with every read carrying a distinct molecular identifier. Reads with shared molecular identifiers were discarded instead of being binned into consensus sequences. CDR3 identification, clonotype clustering and error correction used MiTCR with a Q25 quality threshold and the strictest error-elimination algorithm. A nonparametric unseen species model with Euler transformation was used to estimate lower-bound total TCR beta diversity. TCRdb passed the public sequencing reads through fastp at Q25 and MiXCR, retaining productive beta sequences. All rows with the same CDR3 protein become a single entry with the most common DNA and genes. The V and J calls shown here were made by TCRdb, not taken from the authors' results. The sample table records about 1,500,000 distinct CDR3 sequences; 28% of these occur just once. Of the sample, about 8% falls within the top ten clones.

Measured from the cysteine to the phenylalanine, the CDR3 is 14 residues long. The CDR3 DNA has 42 bases and is translated from base 1. The germline V gene encodes CDR1 DFQATT and CDR2 SNEGSKA (reference sequence). V gives up 1 base and J gives up 2 bases, and the segment between their germline ends measures 12 bases. Donors were under 40 systemically healthy Caucasian individuals from Russia aged about 6 to 100 years. Ten milliliters of peripheral blood were drawn from each donor into EDTA-treated Vacutainer tubes. Ficoll-Paque density-gradient centrifugation was used to isolate PBMCs, with at least 6 million obtained per sample. Total RNA was extracted from PBMCs with Trizol reagent, with at least 6 micrograms obtained per sample. For every donor, an aliquot of PBMCs went through flow cytometry to measure the percentages of naive CD45RAhigh/CD27high T cells.

This sequence originates from a woman in her twenties or thirties in good health. Here the chain combines TRBV20-1 and TRBJ2-7, and possibly TRBD2, on 5 matching bases. Sequenced material: blood. The DNA sequence is TGCAGTGCTAGAGGGGATGGAGGAGCCTACGAGCAGTACTTC. This gives the protein CSARGDGGAYEQYF.